This T cell receptor beta chain was recorded in a study of CD8 T cells in Susac syndrome. Study information: Patients with Susac syndrome were therapy-naive, on corticosteroids, or on intravenous immunoglobulin alone at the time that blood was drawn.

Reverse transcription of roughly 0.45 to 1 ug RNA used random hexamers. In TCRdb, the immunoSEQ multiplex PCR reads were re-called with MiXCR into one record per CDR3 protein. This repertoire shows 150,000 to 200,000 distinct CDR3 sequences, approximately 94% found once; its top ten account for approximately 0.11%. Germline assignment: CDR1 MNHEY and CDR2 SVGEGT. Trimming left V 7 bases short and J 3 bases short, with 9 bases between. This CDR3 is built from 12 residues. Material for sequencing was CD4+ T cells from PBMCs. This sequence originates from a human donor with Susac syndrome. The chain links TRBV6-2 or TRBV6-3 to TRBJ1-2; D not resolved. CDR3: CASTQLDYGYTF. The CDR3 DNA follows: TGTGCCAGCACCCAACTAGACTATGGCTACACCTTC.